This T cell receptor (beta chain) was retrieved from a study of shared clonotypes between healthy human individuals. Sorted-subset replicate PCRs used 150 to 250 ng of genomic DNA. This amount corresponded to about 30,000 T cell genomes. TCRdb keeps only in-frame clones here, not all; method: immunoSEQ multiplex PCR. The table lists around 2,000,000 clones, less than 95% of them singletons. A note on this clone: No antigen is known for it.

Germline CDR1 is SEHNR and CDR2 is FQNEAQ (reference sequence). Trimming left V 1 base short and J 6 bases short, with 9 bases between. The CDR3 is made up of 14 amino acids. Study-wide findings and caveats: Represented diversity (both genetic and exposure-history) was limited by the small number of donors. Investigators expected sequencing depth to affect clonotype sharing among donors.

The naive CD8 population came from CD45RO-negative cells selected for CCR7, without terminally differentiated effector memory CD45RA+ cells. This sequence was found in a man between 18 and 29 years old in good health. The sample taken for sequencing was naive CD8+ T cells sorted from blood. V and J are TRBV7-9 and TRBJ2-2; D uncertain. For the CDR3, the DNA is TGTGCCAGCAGCTTAGTTGGGAAGGCCGGGGAGCTGTTTTTT. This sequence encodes CASSLVGKAGELFF.